The T cell receptor (beta chain) under discussion was sequenced for a study of breast tumors, draining lymph nodes, adjacent tissues. General study findings and limits: Compared with lymph nodes, tumors were less diverse; compared with nontumor tissue, more. That most tumor T cells come from lymph nodes remained unproven. Findings are consistent with lymph node origin and intratumoral expansion of most tumor T cells. Luminal-like breast cancer showed significantly higher tumor–nontumor repertoire similarity than basal-like.

This clonotype was picked up many times. Its antigen is not identified. TCRdb ran MiXCR on the multiplex PCR reads and lists one entry per CDR3 protein. The table includes approximately 37,000 distinct CDR3 sequences, around a third detected once. Trimming took 7 bases from V and 6 from J; bases not matched to a gene: 12. The CDR3 spans 15 residues. In germline, CDR1 is SGHDT, CDR2 YYEEEE. This clonotype originated in a female donor with breast cancer. Some clones in this sample may be carry-over from other donors' samples. Input material: breast tumor tissue. The chain has TRBV5-6 and TRBJ2-1, with 8 bases matching TRBD2. The CDR3 sequence: CASFLGGTRSNEQFF. CDR3 DNA: TGTGCCAGCTTCCTCGGCGGGACTAGAAGCAATGAGCAGTTCTTC.